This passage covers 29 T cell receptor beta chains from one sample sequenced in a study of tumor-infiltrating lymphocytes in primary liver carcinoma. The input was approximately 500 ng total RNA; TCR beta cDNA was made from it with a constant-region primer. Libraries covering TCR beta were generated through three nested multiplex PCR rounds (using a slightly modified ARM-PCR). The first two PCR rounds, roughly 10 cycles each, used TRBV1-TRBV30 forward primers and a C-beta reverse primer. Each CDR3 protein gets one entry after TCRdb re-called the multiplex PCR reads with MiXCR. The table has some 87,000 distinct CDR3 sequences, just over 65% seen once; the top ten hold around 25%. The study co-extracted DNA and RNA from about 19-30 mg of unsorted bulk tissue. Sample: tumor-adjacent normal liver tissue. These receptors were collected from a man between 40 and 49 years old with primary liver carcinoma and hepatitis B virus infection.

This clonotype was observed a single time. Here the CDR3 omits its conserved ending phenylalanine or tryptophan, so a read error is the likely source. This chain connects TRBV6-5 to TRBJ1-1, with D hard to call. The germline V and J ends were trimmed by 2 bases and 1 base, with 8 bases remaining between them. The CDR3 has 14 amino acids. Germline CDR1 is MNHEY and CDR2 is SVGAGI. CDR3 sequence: CASSYGGANTEAFL. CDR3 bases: TGTGCCAGCAGTTACGGAGGCGCGAACACTGAAGCTTTCCTC.

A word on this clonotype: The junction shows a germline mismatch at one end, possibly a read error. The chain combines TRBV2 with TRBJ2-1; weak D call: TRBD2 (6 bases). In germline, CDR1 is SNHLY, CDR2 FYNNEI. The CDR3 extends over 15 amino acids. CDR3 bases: TGTACCAGCAGGCTTTTAGCGGCCTCCTACAATGAGCAGTTCTTC. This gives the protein CTSRLLAASYNEQFF.

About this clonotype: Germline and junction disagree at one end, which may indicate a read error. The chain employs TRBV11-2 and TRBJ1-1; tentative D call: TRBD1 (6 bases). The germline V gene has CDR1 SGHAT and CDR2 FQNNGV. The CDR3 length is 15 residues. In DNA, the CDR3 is TGTGCCAACAGCTTAGAGCCAGGGGAGCAAACTGAAGCTTTCTTT. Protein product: CANSLEPGEQTEAFF. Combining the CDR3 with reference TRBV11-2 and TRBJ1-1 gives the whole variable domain EAGVAQSPRYKIIEKRQSVAFWCNPISGHATLYWYQQILGQGPKLLIQFQNNGVVDDSQLPKDRFSAERLKGVDSTLKIQPAKLEDSAVYLCANSLEPGEQTEAFFGQGTRLTVV.

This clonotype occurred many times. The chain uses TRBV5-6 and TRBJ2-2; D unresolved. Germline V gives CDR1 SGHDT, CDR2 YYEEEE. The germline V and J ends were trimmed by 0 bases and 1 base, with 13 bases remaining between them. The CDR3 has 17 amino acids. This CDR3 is CASSLAGSAWNTGELFF. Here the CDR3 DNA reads TGTGCCAGCAGCTTGGCCGGCAGCGCATGGAACACCGGGGAGCTGTTTTTT.

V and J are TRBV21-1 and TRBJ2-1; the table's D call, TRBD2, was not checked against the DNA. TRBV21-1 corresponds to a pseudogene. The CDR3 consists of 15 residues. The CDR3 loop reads CAGSKEAGGSNEGFF. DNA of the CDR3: TGTGCCGGCAGCAAAGAGGCGGGAGGTAGCAATGAGGGGTTCTTC.

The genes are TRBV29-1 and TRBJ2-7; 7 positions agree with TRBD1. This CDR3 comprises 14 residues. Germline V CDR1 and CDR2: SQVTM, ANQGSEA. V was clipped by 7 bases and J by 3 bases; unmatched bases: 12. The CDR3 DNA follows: TGCAGCGCTTCGGGGACAGTGCACTTCTACGAGCAGTACTTC. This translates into CSASGTVHFYEQYF.

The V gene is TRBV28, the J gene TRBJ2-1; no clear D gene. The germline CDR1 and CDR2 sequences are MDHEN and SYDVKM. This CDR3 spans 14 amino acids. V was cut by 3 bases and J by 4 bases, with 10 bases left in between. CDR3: CASSFLNSYNEQFF. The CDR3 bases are TGTGCCAGCAGTTTTCTGAACTCATACAATGAGCAGTTCTTC.

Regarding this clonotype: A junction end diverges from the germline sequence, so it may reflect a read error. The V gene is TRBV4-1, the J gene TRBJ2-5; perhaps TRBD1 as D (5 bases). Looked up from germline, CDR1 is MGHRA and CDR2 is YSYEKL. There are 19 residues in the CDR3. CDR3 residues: CASSQGHGRTTRWAETQYF. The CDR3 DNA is TGCGCCAGCAGTCAAGGACACGGAAGGACAACACGATGGGCAGAGACCCAGTACTTC.

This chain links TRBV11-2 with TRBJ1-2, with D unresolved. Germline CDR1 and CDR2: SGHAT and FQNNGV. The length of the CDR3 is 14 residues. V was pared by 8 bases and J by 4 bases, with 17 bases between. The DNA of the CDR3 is TGTGCCAGCGGCCCCGGAGCGATTCTCTATGGCTACACCTTC. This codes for CASGPGAILYGYTF.

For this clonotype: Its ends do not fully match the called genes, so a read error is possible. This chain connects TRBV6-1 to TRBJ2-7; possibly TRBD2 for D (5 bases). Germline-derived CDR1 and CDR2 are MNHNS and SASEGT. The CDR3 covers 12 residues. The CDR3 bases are TGTGCCAGCAGACTTGACTACTACGGGCAGCACTTC. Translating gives CASRLDYYGQHF.

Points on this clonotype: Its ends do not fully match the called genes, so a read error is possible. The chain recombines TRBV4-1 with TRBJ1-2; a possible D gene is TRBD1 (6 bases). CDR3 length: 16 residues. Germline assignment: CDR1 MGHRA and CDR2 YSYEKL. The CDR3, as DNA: TGCGCCAGCTCGCTCTTTTCTCTCATGGGGGGCTTAGGCTACATCTTC. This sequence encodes CASSLFSLMGGLGYIF.

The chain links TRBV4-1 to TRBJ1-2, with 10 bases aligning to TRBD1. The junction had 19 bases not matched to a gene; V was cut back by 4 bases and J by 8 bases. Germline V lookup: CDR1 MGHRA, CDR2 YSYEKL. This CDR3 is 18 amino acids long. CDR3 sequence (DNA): TGCGCCAGCAGCCTCAAGCCCGAACCGGGACAGGGGCCTTTAGGCTACACCTTC. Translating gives CASSLKPEPGQGPLGYTF.

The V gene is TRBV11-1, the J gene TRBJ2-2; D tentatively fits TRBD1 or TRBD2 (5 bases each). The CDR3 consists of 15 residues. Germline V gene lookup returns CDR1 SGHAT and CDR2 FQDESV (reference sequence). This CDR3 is CVGSLAQGFTGELFF. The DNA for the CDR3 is TGTGTCGGCAGCTTAGCGCAGGGTTTCACCGGGGAGCTGTTTTTT.

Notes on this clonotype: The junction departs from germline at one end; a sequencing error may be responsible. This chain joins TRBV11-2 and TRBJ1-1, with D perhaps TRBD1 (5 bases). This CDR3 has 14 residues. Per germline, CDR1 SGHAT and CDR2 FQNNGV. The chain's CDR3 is CPSSPGAIPYEAFF. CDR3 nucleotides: TGTCCCAGCAGCCCCGGGGCAATCCCCTATGAAGCTTTCTTT.

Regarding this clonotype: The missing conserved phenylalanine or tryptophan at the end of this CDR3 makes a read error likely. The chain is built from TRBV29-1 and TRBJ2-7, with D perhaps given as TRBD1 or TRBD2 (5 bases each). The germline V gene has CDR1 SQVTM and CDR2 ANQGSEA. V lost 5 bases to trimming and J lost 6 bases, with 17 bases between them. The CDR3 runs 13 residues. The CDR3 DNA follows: TGCAGCGTTCAAGGGGCTCTTGAGGGCGAGCAGTACATC. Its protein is CSVQGALEGEQYI.

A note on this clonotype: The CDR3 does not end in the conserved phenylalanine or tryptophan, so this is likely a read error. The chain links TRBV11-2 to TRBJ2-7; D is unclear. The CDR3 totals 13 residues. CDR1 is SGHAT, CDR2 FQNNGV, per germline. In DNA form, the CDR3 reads TGTGTCAGCAGCTTTAGGCTACTCTACGAGCAGTACTCC. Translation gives CVSSFRLLYEQYS.

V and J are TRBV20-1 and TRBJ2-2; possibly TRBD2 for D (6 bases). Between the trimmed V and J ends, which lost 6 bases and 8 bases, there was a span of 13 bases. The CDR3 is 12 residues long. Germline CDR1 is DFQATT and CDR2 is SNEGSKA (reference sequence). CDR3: CSAGGVGGELFF. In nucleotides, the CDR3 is TGCAGTGCCGGGGGAGTAGGTGGGGAGCTGTTTTTT.

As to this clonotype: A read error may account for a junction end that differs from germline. The CDR3: CASSERGQTSYNEQFF. As DNA, the CDR3 is TGTGCCAGCAGTGAGCGGGGACAGACCTCCTACAATGAGCAGTTCTTC. V and J are TRBV10-2 and TRBJ2-1; D may correspond to TRBD1 or TRBD2 (7 bases each). The CDR3 has 16 amino acids. CDR1 WSHSY and CDR2 SAAADI come from the germline V gene.

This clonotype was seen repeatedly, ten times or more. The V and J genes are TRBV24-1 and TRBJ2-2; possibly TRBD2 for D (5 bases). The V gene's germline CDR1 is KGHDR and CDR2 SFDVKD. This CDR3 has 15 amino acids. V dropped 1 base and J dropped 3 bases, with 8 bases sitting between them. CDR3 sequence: CATSDLARDTGELFF. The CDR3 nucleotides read TGTGCCACCAGTGATTTAGCGCGGGACACCGGGGAGCTGTTTTTT.

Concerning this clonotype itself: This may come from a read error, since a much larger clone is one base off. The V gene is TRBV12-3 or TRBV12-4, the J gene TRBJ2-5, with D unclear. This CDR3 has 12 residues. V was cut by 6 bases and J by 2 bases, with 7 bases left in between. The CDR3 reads CASRHGQETQYF. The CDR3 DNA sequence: TGTGCCAGCAGGCATGGTCAAGAGACCCAGTACTTC.

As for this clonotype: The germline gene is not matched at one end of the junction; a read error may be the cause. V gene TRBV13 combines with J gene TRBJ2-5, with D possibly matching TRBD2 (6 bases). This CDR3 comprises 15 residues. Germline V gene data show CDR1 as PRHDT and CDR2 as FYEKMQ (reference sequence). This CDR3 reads CASSLLVGLGEIQYF. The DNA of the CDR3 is TGTGCCAGCAGCTTACTAGTGGGACTGGGAGAGATCCAGTACTTC.

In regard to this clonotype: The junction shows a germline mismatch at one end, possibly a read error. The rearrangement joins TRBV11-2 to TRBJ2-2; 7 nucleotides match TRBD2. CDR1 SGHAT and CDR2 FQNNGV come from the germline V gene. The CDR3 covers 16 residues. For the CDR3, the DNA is TGTGCCAGCAGCCCCACTAGCGTGACGAATACCGGGGAGCTGTTTTTT. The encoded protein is CASSPTSVTNTGELFF. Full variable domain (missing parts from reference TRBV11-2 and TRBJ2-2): EAGVAQSPRYKIIEKRQSVAFWCNPISGHATLYWYQQILGQGPKLLIQFQNNGVVDDSQLPKDRFSAERLKGVDSTLKIQPAKLEDSAVYLCASSPTSVTNTGELFFGEGSRLTVL.

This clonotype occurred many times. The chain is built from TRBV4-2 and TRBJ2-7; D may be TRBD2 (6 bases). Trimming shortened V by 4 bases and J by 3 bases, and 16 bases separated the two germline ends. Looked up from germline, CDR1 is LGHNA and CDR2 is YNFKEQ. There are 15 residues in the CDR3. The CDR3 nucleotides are TGTGCCAGCAGCCGAAACCCGGGACTTATCTACGAGCAGTACTTC. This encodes CASSRNPGLIYEQYF.

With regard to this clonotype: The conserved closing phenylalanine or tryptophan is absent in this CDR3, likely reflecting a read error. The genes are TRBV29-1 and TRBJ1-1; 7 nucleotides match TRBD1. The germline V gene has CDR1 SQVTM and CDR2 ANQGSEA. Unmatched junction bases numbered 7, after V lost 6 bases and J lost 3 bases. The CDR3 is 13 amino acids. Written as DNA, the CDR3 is TGCAGCGTAACAGATAGGGGGCACACTGAAGCTTTCTTA. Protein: CSVTDRGHTEAFL.

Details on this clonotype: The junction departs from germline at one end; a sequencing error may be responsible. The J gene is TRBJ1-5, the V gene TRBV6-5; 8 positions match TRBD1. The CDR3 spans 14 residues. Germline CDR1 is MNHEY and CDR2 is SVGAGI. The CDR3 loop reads CASRYGTGIGPPHF. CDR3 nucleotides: TGTGCCAGCAGATACGGGACAGGAATTGGTCCCCCGCATTTT.

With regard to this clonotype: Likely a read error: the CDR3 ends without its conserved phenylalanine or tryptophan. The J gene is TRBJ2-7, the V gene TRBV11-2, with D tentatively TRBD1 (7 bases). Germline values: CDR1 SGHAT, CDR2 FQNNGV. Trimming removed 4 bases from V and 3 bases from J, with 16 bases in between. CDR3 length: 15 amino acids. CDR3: CASSWQGGLDYEQYI. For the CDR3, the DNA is TGTGCCAGCAGCTGGCAGGGGGGACTGGACTACGAGCAGTACATC.

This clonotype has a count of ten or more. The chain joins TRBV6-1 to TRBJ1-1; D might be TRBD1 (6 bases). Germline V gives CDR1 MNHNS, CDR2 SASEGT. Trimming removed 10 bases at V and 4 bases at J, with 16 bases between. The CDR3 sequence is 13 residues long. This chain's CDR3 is CATQGGEVTEAFF. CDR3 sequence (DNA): TGTGCCACTCAAGGGGGGGAGGTCACTGAAGCTTTCTTT.

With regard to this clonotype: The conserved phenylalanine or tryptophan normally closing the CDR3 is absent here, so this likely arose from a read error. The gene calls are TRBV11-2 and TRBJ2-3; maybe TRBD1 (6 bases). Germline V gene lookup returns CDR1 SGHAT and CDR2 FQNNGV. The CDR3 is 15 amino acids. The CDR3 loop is CASSFLYRDGDTQYS. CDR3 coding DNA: TGTGCTAGCAGCTTCCTTTACAGGGACGGGGATACGCAGTATTCT.

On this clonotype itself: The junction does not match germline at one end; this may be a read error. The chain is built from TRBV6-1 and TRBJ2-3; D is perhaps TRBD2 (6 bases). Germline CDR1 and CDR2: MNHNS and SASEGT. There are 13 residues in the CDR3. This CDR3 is CASRRAGADAQYF. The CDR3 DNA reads TGCGCCAGCAGGAGGGCCGGAGCAGATGCGCAGTATTTT.